The text below deals with one TCR beta chain. Naive CD8 libraries were made from 20,000 to 1,000,000 sorted cells, and they used 10%, 30% or 50% RNA. This sample is drawn from a study of molecular identifiers for immune sequencing clone quantification. Germline values: CDR1 MDHEN, CDR2 SYDVKM. The ends were cut back, 7 bases at V and 2 bases at J, with 15 bases in the middle. This CDR3 region has 14 residues. TCRdb itself ran the PCR reads through MiXCR, one entry per CDR3 protein. The table has about 640,000 distinct CDR3 sequences, 15% to 20% seen once; the top ten hold under 0.95%. Material for sequencing was naive CD8+ T cells from blood, with Jurkat cell RNA spiked in. Noted subset: FACS-sorted CD8+CD4-CCR7+CD45RA+ naive T cells. The chain has TRBV28 and TRBJ2-7; a weak D match, TRBD2 (5 bases). The TCR sequence derives from a human donor in good health. Some libraries in this study had Jurkat cell RNA spiked in. The CDR3 DNA follows: TGTGCCAGCACTCTGGCTAGCAGCCCCTACGAGCAGTACTTC. Translation gives CASTLASSPYEQYF.